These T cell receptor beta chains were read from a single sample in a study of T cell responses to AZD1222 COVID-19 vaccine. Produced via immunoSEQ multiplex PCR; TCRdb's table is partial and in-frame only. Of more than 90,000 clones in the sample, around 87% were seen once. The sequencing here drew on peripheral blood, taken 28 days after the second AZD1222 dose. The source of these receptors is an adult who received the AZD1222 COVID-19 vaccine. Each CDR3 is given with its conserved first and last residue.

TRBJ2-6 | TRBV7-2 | CASSSGLSGANVLTF
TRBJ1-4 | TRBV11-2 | CASSDVPWGANEKLFF
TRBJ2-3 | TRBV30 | CAWSFMASGRTDTQYF
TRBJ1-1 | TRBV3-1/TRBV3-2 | CASSQPGGTEAFF
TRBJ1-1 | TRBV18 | CASSPPGANTEAFF
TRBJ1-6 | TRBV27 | CASSFLPGQLSIAGSYNSPLHF
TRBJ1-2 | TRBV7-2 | CASSSLSGYTF
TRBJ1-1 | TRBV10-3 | CAIRRGTEAFF
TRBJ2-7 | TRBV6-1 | CASSALGDRGPLNEQYF
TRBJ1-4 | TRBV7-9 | CASSFEGGEKLFF
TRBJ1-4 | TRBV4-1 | CASSHYRGQGEKLFF
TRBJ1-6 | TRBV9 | CASSPRPLNSPLHF
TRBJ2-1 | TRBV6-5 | CASRHASGGAAQFF
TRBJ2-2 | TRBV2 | CATRRVLNTGELFF
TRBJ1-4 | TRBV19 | CASRRTGSEKLFF
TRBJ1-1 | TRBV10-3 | CAINPRKGGSGTEAFF